This T cell receptor (beta chain) came from a study of Ad26.COV2.S vaccination and SARS-CoV-2 variants. Study-wide context: Ad26.COV2.S, an intramuscular injection, was given once or twice 56 days apart.

This clone has a single count. Treatment meaning: some 20 received Ad26.COV2.S at low or high dose, single or two shots; about 5 received placebo; per-sample allocation not given. Vaccine and placebo recipients were sampled on day 63 after the first injection. CDR1 and CDR2 (germline): SGDLS, YYNGEE. Trimming took 2 bases from V and 8 from J, leaving 13 bases between them. This CDR3 is built from 13 residues. Sequenced by immunoSEQ multiplex PCR; TCRdb stores in-frame clones only, minus some. The sample holds 440,000 or so clones, roughly nine tenths seen once. The clonotype comes from a person aged 18 to 59 who received the Ad26.COV2.S COVID-19 vaccine or a placebo. The sample in question was peripheral blood, obtained in a trial of Ad26.COV2.S vaccine versus placebo. The chain employs TRBV9 and TRBJ1-2; D remains ambiguous. In DNA form, the CDR3 reads TGTGCCAGCAGCGTCTTGACTGGAGGAGGCTACACCTTC. Translated: CASSVLTGGGYTF. The complete variable domain, with remaining parts taken from reference TRBV9 and TRBJ1-2, reads DSGVTQTPKHLITATGQRVTLRCSPRSGDLSVYWYQQSLDQGLQFLIQYYNGEERAKGNILERFSAQQFPDLHSELNLSSLELGDSALYFCASSVLTGGGYTFGSGTRLTVV.